Detailed here is one TCR beta chain. The CDR3 loop spans 17 amino acids. Germline assignment: CDR1 KGHSH and CDR2 LQKENI. V lost 8 bases and J 0 bases, leaving 22 bases between the germline ends. This sample was included in a study of circulating tumor DNA in untreated peripheral T-cell lymphoma. Produced via immunoSEQ multiplex PCR; TCRdb's table is partial and in-frame only. The sample gives 5,500 to 8,000 clones, about 76% of which show up once; more than 15% is in the top ten. This tumor tissue came from a pretreatment baseline collection. Sequencing was carried out using tumor tissue. The rearrangement uses TRBV18 and TRBJ1-2; TRBD1 might be the D (5 bases). This TCR derives from a human donor with peripheral T-cell lymphoma. The CDR3 DNA is TGTGCCAGCCCTATCATTGGCAGGGTAGGGACTAACTATGGCTACACCTTC. Translated: CASPIIGRVGTNYGYTF.